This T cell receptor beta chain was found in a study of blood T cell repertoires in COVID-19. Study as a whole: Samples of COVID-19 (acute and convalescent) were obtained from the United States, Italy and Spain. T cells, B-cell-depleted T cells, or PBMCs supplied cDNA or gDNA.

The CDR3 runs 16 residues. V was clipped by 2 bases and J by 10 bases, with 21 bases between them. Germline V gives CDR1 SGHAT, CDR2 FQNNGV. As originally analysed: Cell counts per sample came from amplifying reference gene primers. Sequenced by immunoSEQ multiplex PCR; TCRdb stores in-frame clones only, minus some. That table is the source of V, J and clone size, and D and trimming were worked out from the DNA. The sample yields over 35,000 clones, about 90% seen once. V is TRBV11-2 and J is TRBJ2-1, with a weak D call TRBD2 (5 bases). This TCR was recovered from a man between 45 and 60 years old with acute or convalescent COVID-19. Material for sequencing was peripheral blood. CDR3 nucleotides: TGTGCCAGCAGCTTATTAAGATACGCGGGTGTGCAGGAGCAGTTCTTC. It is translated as CASSLLRYAGVQEQFF.